The sequence of this TCR beta chain was determined in a study of T cells in Graves' hyperthyroidism and ophthalmopathy. Whole-study results and caveats: The blood repertoire included most of the expanded thyroid clonotypes above 0.001.

The CDR3 regions of TCR beta were amplified from RNA transcripts. Researchers ran a first-round RT-PCR on the TCR CDR3 using the HTBI primer set. From the multiplex PCR reads, TCRdb called clonotypes with MiXCR, one entry per CDR3 protein. Among around 350,000 distinct CDR3 sequences listed, 15% to 19% were seen once. In regard to this clonotype: Its antigen is unknown.

The germline gives CDR1 SGHTA, CDR2 FQGNSA. This CDR3 has 15 amino acids. The V and J ends lost 4 bases and 0 bases respectively, with 9 bases between them. Sequencing was done on a sample of blood. This clonotype was sampled from a woman in her late teens or twenties with Graves' hyperthyroidism that later progressed to Graves' ophthalmopathy. The chain uses TRBV7-2 and TRBJ2-2, with D perhaps matching TRBD2 (6 bases). In nucleotides, the CDR3 is TGTGCCAGCAGCTGGTGGGGGGCGAACACCGGGGAGCTGTTTTTT. This gives the protein CASSWWGANTGELFF.